A single sample is the source of the 30 T cell receptor beta chains below, sequenced in a study of cytomegalovirus exposure and HLA in healthy donors. Primers included in the PCR were 60 Vbeta and 13 Jbeta primers. Sequencing used immunoSEQ multiplex PCR; TCRdb keeps in-frame clones, though not all of them. The top ten hold approximately 2.9% of the sample, which has about 130,000 clones, approximately 78% seen once. Sequencing was done on a sample of PBMCs. All receptors derive from a human donor in good health.

The CDR3 DNA follows: TGTGCCAGCAGCTCCGGACTAGCGGGGTTCTCCTACAATGAGCAGTTCTTC. This codes for CASSSGLAGFSYNEQFF. The J gene is TRBJ2-1, the V gene TRBV11-3, with 12 positions matching TRBD2. J lost 0 bases, V lost 4 bases, and 4 bases had no gene match. Germline loops: CDR1 SGHNT, CDR2 YENEEA. This CDR3 region has 17 residues. Drawing the rest from reference TRBV11-3 and TRBJ2-1, the complete variable domain is EAGVVQSPRYKIIEKKQPVAFWCNPISGHNTLYWYLQNLGQGPELLIRYENEEAVDDSQLPKDRFSAERLKGVDSTLKIQPAELGDSAVYLCASSSGLAGFSYNEQFFGPGTRLTVL.

Points on this clone: At one boundary the junction diverges from the germline segment, which might be a read error. The sample holds other DNA sequences that translate to the same CDR3. This sequence joins TRBV5-6 and TRBJ2-2; 7 bases align to TRBD1. Germline CDR1 and CDR2: SGHDT and YYEEEE. This CDR3 region has 16 residues. In DNA form, the CDR3 reads TGCGCCAGCAGCCCCTGGTACAGGGGATTCACCGGGGAGCTGTTTTTT. It translates to CASSPWYRGFTGELFF.

V usage is TRBV19 and J usage is TRBJ2-1; 14 nucleotides align to TRBD2. V trimming: 6 bases; J trimming: 9 bases; junction bases outside the gene matches: 13. Germline CDR1 is LNHDA and CDR2 is SQIVND (reference sequence). The length of the CDR3 is 17 residues. The CDR3, as DNA: TGTGCCAGTAGCCTTCTTGGGACTAGCGGGAGTTTGGGTGAGCAGTTCTTC. It specifies CASSLLGTSGSLGEQFF.

This clone appeared a few times. V and J are TRBV4-2 and TRBJ2-7, with 9 bases identical to TRBD2. CDR1 and CDR2 from the germline V gene are LGHNA and YNFKEQ. The CDR3 loop spans 14 amino acids. V shed 2 bases and J 5 bases; nucleotides not matched to a gene: 4. CDR3 in amino acids: CASSQSSGVHEQYF. The CDR3 nucleotides are TGTGCCAGCAGCCAATCTAGCGGGGTCCACGAGCAGTACTTC.

J is TRBJ2-2 and V is TRBV5-1; the D is unclear. The CDR3 covers 17 residues. Germline CDR1 is SGHRS and CDR2 is YFSETQ. V gave up 1 base and J gave up 1 base, with 14 bases separating them. CDR3 nucleotides: TGCGCCAGCAGCTTGTTCTTATCCGGGTTGAACACCGGGGAGCTGTTTTTT. Its translation is CASSLFLSGLNTGELFF.

The CDR3 loop is CASSLGLNTDTQYF. As DNA, the CDR3 is TGTGCCAGTAGTCTAGGACTGAACACAGATACGCAGTATTTT. The chain joins TRBV19 to TRBJ2-3; a possible D gene is TRBD2 (5 bases). V was trimmed by 5 bases and J by 2 bases, leaving 11 bases between them. The CDR3 has 14 residues. Germline V gene data show CDR1 as LNHDA and CDR2 as SQIVND (reference sequence). Combining the CDR3 with reference TRBV19 and TRBJ2-3 gives the whole variable domain DGGITQSPKYLFRKEGQNVTLSCEQNLNHDAMYWYRQDPGQGLRLIYYSQIVNDFQKGDIAEGYSVSREKKESFPLTVTSAQKNPTAFYLCASSLGLNTDTQYFGPGTRLTVL.

This clone was observed a few times. The rearrangement joins TRBV6-1 to TRBJ1-1; D possibly corresponds to TRBD1 (6 bases). Germline V gene data show CDR1 as MNHNS and CDR2 as SASEGT. The ends were cut back, 4 bases at V and 6 bases at J, with 12 bases in the middle. CDR3 length equals 13 residues. CDR3 DNA sequence: TGTGCCAGCAGTGCCACAGGGTTTGCTGAAGCTTTCTTT. Protein: CASSATGFAEAFF.

The V and J genes are TRBV7-8 and TRBJ2-7, with TRBD2 matching over 8 bases. V shed 6 bases and J 0 bases; nucleotides not matched to a gene: 4. From germline, CDR1 is SGHVS and CDR2 FQNEAQ. There are 14 residues in the CDR3. For the CDR3, the DNA is TGTGCCAGCAGTAGACTAGCGTACTCCTACGAGCAGTACTTC. It yields the protein CASSRLAYSYEQYF.

This sequence joins TRBV5-8 and TRBJ2-1; a weak D match, TRBD2 (5 bases). Germline CDR1 SGHTS, CDR2 YDEGEE. The CDR3 runs to 15 residues. V lost 4 bases and J lost 7, with 18 bases in between. As DNA, the CDR3 is TGTGCCAGCAGCCCCCACATTTTGGGCGGGAATGAGCAGTTCTTC. It specifies CASSPHILGGNEQFF.

V and J are TRBV28 and TRBJ2-1; 9 positions agree with TRBD1. The CDR3 is 13 residues long. J lost 4 bases, V lost 8 bases, and 3 bases had no gene match. Looked up from germline, CDR1 is MDHEN and CDR2 is SYDVKM. The CDR3 sequence is CASRGQGYNEQFF. The CDR3 nucleotides are TGTGCCAGCCGGGGACAGGGATACAATGAGCAGTTCTTC.

The chain recombines TRBV27 with TRBJ1-2, with TRBD1 matching over 10 bases. Germline V gene lookup returns CDR1 MNHEY and CDR2 SMNVEV (reference sequence). CDR3 size: 14 residues. Losses at the gene ends were 8 bases for V and 6 bases for J; bases not matched to a gene: 9. CDR3 sequence (DNA): TGTGCCAGCCACAGACAGGGGGCGCCGGATGGCTACACCTTC. Encoded protein: CASHRQGAPDGYTF.

This clone was counted a single time. The V call is TRBV4-1, the J call TRBJ1-2, with D perhaps matching TRBD1 (5 bases). Germline V gene sequence: CDR1 MGHRA, CDR2 YSYEKL. The ends were cut back, 0 bases at V and 3 bases at J, with 23 bases in the middle. The CDR3 length is 19 residues. The CDR3 here is CASSQDTQRGRAYHYGYTF. CDR3 bases: TGCGCCAGCAGCCAAGATACCCAACGAGGCAGGGCCTATCACTATGGCTACACCTTC.

V is TRBV11-3 and J is TRBJ2-1, with 9 bases matching TRBD2. The V segment lost 1 base and the J segment 4 bases; nucleotides outside the gene matches: 2. The CDR3 runs to 15 residues. In germline, CDR1 is SGHNT, CDR2 YENEEA. The CDR3 nucleotides are TGTGCCAGCAGCTTAGGCGGGGGGGGTTACAATGAGCAGTTCTTC. Amino acid sequence: CASSLGGGGYNEQFF.

The CDR3: CASRGDREDGSNQPQHF. In nucleotides, the CDR3 is TGTGCCAGCAGAGGGGACAGGGAGGACGGTAGCAATCAGCCCCAGCATTTT. The gene calls are TRBV6-4 and TRBJ1-5; 9 nucleotides line up with TRBD1. The length of the CDR3 is 17 residues. The germline V gene encodes CDR1 MRHNA and CDR2 SNTAGT. Losses at the gene ends were 6 bases for V and 0 bases for J; bases not matched to a gene: 9.

The chain recombines TRBV12-5 with TRBJ2-1; 8 nucleotides agree with TRBD2. Germline loops: CDR1 LGHNT, CDR2 FRNRAP. This CDR3 is built from 15 residues. The trim removed 3 bases at V and 4 bases at J, leaving 5 bases unmatched. DNA for the CDR3: TGTGCTAGTGGTTTCGGGACTAGAGGTTACAATGAGCAGTTCTTC. Translation: CASGFGTRGYNEQFF.

The V gene is TRBV19, the J gene TRBJ1-2; 8 bases map to TRBD1. This CDR3 has 15 amino acids. Germline V gene sequence: CDR1 LNHDA, CDR2 SQIVND (reference sequence). The V and J ends lost 5 bases and 4 bases, in that order; junction bases with no gene match: 9. This chain's CDR3 is CASSLYYGQGYGYTF. CDR3 sequence (DNA): TGTGCCAGTAGTCTCTACTACGGACAGGGCTATGGCTACACCTTC.

This clone showed up just a few times. The rearrangement uses TRBV7-9 and TRBJ1-1, with TRBD1 matching over 7 bases. Germline V gene sequence: CDR1 SEHNR, CDR2 FQNEAQ (reference sequence). CDR3 length: 16 amino acids. V shed 5 bases, J shed 5 bases, and the junction held 14 bases outside the gene matches. CDR3 residues: CASSLKVGQARTEAFF. Here the CDR3 DNA reads TGTGCCAGCAGCCTCAAGGTCGGACAGGCAAGGACTGAAGCTTTCTTT.

CDR3 sequence reads: CASRTGSVQYEQYF. CDR3 nucleotide sequence: TGTGCCAGCAGGACAGGGTCGGTACAATACGAGCAGTACTTC. This chain links TRBV28 with TRBJ2-5; 7 nucleotides line up with TRBD1. Gene TRBJ2-7 matches the end of the DNA better, so the J call may be wrong. The CDR3 has 14 residues. Germline CDR1 and CDR2: MDHEN and SYDVKM.

This clone was picked up one time. V and J are TRBV9 and TRBJ2-4; weak D call: TRBD2 (5 bases). The CDR3 sequence is 16 residues long. CDR1 and CDR2 from the germline V gene are SGDLS and YYNGEE. V was pared by 0 bases and J by 0 bases, with 10 bases between. The chain's CDR3 is CASSVASGVAKNIQYF. The CDR3 nucleotides read TGTGCCAGCAGCGTAGCGAGCGGTGTAGCCAAAAACATTCAGTACTTC.

The CDR3 loop reads CGTGNNQPQHF. CDR3 coding DNA: TGTGGGACGGGAAACAATCAGCCCCAGCATTTT. This chain uses TRBV28 with TRBJ1-5, with D unresolved. CDR1 MDHEN and CDR2 SYDVKM come from the germline V gene. The CDR3 has 11 amino acids.

The rearrangement uses TRBV27 and TRBJ1-4; no firm D call. V lost 8 bases and J lost 3, with 22 bases in between. CDR3 length equals 17 residues. Germline lookup yields CDR1 MNHEY and CDR2 SMNVEV (reference sequence). Here the CDR3 DNA reads TGTGCCAGCGGGTCATGGAATTCGGCGGCGGCTAATGAAAAACTGTTTTTT. Translated: CASGSWNSAAANEKLFF.

This chain connects TRBV2 to TRBJ2-1; no clear D. Trimming removed 7 bases from V and 0 bases from J, with 7 bases in between. CDR1 and CDR2 (germline): SNHLY, FYNNEI. There are 13 residues in the CDR3. The CDR3 loop is CASKRSSYNEQFF. CDR3 coding DNA: TGTGCCAGCAAACGTAGCTCCTACAATGAGCAGTTCTTC. Filled out from reference TRBV2 and TRBJ2-1, the complete variable domain reads EPEVTQTPSHQVTQMGQEVILRCVPISNHLYFYWYRQILGQKVEFLVSFYNNEISEKSEIFDDQFSVERPDGSNFTLKIRSTKLEDSAMYFCASKRSSYNEQFFGPGTRLTVL.

This sequence joins TRBV27 and TRBJ2-7; perhaps TRBD1 as D (6 bases). The CDR3 length is 16 residues. Germline V lookup: CDR1 MNHEY, CDR2 SMNVEV (reference sequence). V lost 3 bases and J lost 0, with 15 bases in between. The CDR3 protein is CASSFVGGSASYEQYF. CDR3 sequence (DNA): TGTGCCAGCAGTTTTGTAGGGGGTTCGGCCTCCTACGAGCAGTACTTC.

This clone was detected a few times. The chain has TRBV30 and TRBJ2-7; 11 bases line up with TRBD2. There are 15 residues in the CDR3. V was clipped by 2 bases and J by 0 bases; unmatched bases: 3. Germline V gene lookup returns CDR1 GTSNPN and CDR2 SVGIG (reference sequence). The CDR3 coding sequence is TGTGCCTGGAGTATAGCGGGGGGGTTCTCCTACGAGCAGTACTTC. It translates to CAWSIAGGFSYEQYF. The full variable domain, rest sourced from reference TRBV30 and TRBJ2-7, is SQTIHQWPATLVQPVGSPLSLECTVEGTSNPNLYWYRQAAGRGLQLLFYSVGIGQISSEVPQNLSASRPQDRQFILSSKKLLLSDSGFYLCAWSIAGGFSYEQYFGPGTRLTVT.

The chain carries TRBV9 and TRBJ2-3; 13 nucleotides agree with TRBD2. The CDR3 length is 16 residues. Germline lookup yields CDR1 SGDLS and CDR2 YYNGEE. J was trimmed by 5 bases and V by 4 bases; bases with no gene match: 7. The CDR3 reads CASSPRLAGGVDTQYF. DNA for the CDR3: TGTGCCAGCAGCCCGAGACTAGCGGGAGGAGTAGATACGCAGTATTTT.

Comments on this clone: The junction departs from germline at one end; a sequencing error may be responsible. The chain recombines TRBV7-2 with TRBJ2-3; perhaps D is TRBD1 or TRBD2 (6 bases each). Germline V gene data show CDR1 as SGHTA and CDR2 as FQGNSA. The CDR3 extends over 17 amino acids. Here the CDR3 reads CASSLANRVSRTDTQYF. CDR3 sequence (DNA): TGTGCCAGCAGCCTAGCGAACAGGGTCAGTCGGACAGATACGCAGTATTTT.

The chain joins TRBV5-4 to TRBJ1-3, with 10 bases aligning to TRBD1. Germline loops: CDR1 SGHNT, CDR2 YYREEE (reference sequence). With V trimmed by 7 bases and J by 0 bases, 13 bases remained unmatched. This CDR3 is built from 18 residues. CDR3 nucleotide sequence: TGTGCCAGCCCCTGTCGAGACAGGGGGCGTAGCTCTGGAAACACCATATATTTT. It is translated as CASPCRDRGRSSGNTIYF.

This chain links TRBV20-1 with TRBJ2-1; 7 bases agree with TRBD1. V lost 5 bases, J lost 10 bases, and 2 bases stayed unmatched. The CDR3 loop spans 10 amino acids. CDR1 DFQATT and CDR2 SNEGSKA come from the germline V gene (reference sequence). CDR3 loop: CSAWTGEQFF. The CDR3 bases are TGCAGTGCTTGGACAGGCGAGCAGTTCTTC.

This chain uses TRBV6-1 with TRBJ1-3; 10 positions agree with TRBD1. Trimming removed 4 bases from V and 3 bases from J; junction bases left unmatched: 9. The CDR3 runs 17 residues. Germline lookup yields CDR1 MNHNS and CDR2 SASEGT. CDR3 sequence: CASSVGPGQGVGNTIYF. DNA of the CDR3: TGTGCCAGCAGTGTAGGACCCGGACAGGGGGTTGGAAACACCATATATTTT.

The V gene is TRBV7-2, the J gene TRBJ2-1, with a tentative D call TRBD1 (6 bases). V was clipped by 6 bases and J by 9 bases, with 12 bases between them. The CDR3 sequence is 12 residues long. CDR1 and CDR2 from the germline V gene are SGHTA and FQGNSA. The CDR3 sequence is CASSNTGFEQFF. CDR3 DNA sequence: TGTGCCAGCAGTAATACAGGGTTTGAGCAGTTCTTC.